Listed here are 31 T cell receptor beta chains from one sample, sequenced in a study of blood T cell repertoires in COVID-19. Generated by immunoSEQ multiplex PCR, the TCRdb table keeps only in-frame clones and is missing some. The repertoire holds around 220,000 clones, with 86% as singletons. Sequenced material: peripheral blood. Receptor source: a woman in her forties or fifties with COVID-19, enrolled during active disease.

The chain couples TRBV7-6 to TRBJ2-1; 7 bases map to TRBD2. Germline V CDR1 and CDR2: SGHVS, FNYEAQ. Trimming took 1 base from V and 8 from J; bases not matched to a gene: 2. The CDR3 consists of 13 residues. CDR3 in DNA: TGTGCCAGCAGCTTAGTTGGGGGGGATGAGCAGTTCTTC. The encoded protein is CASSLVGGDEQFF.

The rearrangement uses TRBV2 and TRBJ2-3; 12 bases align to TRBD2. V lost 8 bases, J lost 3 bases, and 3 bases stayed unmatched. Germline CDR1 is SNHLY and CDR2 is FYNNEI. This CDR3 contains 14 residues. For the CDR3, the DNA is TGTGCCAGCGCTAGCGGGGGGGCTACAGATACGCAGTATTTT. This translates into CASASGGATDTQYF.

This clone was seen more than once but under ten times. The CDR3 spells CASSATSGFSNEQFF. The DNA of the CDR3 is TGTGCCAGCAGCGCTACTAGCGGCTTCTCTAATGAGCAGTTCTTC. The chain employs TRBV6-6 and TRBJ2-1, with 8 bases fitting TRBD2. Germline V lookup: CDR1 MNHNY, CDR2 SVGAGI (reference sequence). The length of the CDR3 is 15 residues. V was pared by 6 bases and J by 7 bases, with 11 bases of the junction left unmatched.

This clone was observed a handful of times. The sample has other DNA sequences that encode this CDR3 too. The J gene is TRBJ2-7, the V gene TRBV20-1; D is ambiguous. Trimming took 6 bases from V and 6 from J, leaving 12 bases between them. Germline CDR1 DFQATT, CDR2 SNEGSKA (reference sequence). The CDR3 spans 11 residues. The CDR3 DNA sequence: TGCAGTGCCGCGTCGGGTGGCGAGCAGTACGTC. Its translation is CSAASGGEQYV.

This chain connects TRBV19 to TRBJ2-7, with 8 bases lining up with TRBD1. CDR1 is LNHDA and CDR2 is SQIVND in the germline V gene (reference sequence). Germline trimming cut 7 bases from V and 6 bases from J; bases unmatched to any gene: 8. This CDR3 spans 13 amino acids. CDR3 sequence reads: CASTGQGRGEQYF. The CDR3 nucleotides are TGTGCCAGTACTGGACAGGGACGAGGCGAGCAGTACTTC. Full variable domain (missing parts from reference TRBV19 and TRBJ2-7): DGGITQSPKYLFRKEGQNVTLSCEQNLNHDAMYWYRQDPGQGLRLIYYSQIVNDFQKGDIAEGYSVSREKKESFPLTVTSAQKNPTAFYLCASTGQGRGEQYFGPGTRLTVT.

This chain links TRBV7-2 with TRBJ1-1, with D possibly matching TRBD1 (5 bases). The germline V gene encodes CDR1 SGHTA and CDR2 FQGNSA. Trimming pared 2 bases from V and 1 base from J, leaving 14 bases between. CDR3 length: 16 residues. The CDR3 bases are TGTGCCAGCAGCTTAAGACAGCCCGGTAGGAACACTGAAGCTTTCTTT. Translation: CASSLRQPGRNTEAFF.

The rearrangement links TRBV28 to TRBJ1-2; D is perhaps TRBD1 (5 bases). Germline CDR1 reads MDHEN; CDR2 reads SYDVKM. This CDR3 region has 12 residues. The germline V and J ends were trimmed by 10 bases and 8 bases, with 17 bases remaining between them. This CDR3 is CATELGVRGYTF. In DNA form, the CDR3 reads TGTGCCACCGAGTTAGGGGTTCGGGGCTACACCTTC.

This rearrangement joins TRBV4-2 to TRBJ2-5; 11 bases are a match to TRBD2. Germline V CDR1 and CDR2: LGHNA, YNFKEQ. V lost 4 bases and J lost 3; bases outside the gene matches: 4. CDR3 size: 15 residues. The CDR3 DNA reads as TGTGCCAGCAGCCGGCCGACTAGCGGGGAAGAGACCCAGTACTTC. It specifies CASSRPTSGEETQYF.

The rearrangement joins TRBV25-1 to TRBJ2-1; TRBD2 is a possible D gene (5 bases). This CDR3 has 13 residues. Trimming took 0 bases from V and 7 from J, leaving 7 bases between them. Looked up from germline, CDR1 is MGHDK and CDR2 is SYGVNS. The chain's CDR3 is CASSEYRRNEQFF. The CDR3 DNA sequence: TGTGCCAGCAGTGAATATCGGAGGAATGAGCAGTTCTTC.

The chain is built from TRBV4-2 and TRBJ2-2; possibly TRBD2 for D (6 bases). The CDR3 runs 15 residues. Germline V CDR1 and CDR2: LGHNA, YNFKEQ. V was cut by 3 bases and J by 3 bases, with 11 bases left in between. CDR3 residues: CASSHRGTHTGELFF. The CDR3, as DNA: TGTGCCAGCAGCCACCGCGGGACCCACACCGGGGAGCTGTTTTTT.

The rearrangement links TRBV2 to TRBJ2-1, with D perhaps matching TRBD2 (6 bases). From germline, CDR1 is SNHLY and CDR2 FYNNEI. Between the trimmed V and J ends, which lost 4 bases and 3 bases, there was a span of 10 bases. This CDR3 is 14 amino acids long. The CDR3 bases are TGTGCCAGCAGTGGGGACTCCAACTACAATGAGCAGTTCTTC. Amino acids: CASSGDSNYNEQFF. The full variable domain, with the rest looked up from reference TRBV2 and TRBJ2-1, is EPEVTQTPSHQVTQMGQEVILRCVPISNHLYFYWYRQILGQKVEFLVSFYNNEISEKSEIFDDQFSVERPDGSNFTLKIRSTKLEDSAMYFCASSGDSNYNEQFFGPGTRLTVL.

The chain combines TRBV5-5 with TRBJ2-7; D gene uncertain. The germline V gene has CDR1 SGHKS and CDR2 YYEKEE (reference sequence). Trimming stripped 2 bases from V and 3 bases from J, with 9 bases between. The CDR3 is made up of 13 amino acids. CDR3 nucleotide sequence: TGTGCCAGCAGCTTTTTACAGCTCTACGAGCAGTACTTC. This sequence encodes CASSFLQLYEQYF.

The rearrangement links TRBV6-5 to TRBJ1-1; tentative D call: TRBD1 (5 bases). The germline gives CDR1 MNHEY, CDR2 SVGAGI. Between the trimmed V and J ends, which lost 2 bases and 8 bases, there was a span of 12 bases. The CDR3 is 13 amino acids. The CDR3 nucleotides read TGTGCCAGCAGTTACAGTCCAGGGAGGGAAGCTTTCTTT. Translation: CASSYSPGREAFF.

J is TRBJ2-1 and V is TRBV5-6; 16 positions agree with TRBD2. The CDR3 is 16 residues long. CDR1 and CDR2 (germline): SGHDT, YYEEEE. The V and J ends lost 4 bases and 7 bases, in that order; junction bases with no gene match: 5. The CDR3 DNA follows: TGTGCCAGCAGCCTGGGGACTAGCGGGGGGGCGAATGAGCAGTTCTTC. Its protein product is CASSLGTSGGANEQFF. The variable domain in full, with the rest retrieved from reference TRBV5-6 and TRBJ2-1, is DAGVTQSPTHLIKTRGQQVTLRCSPKSGHDTVSWYQQALGQGPQFIFQYYEEEERQRGNFPDRFSGHQFPNYSSELNVNALLLGDSALYLCASSLGTSGGANEQFFGPGTRLTVL.

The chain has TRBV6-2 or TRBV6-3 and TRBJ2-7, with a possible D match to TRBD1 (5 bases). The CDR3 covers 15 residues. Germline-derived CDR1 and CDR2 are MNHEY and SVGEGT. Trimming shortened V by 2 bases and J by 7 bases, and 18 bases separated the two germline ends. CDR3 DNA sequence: TGTGCCAGCAGTTACCCCAAAGGGGCAGCGATAGAGCAGTACTTC. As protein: CASSYPKGAAIEQYF.

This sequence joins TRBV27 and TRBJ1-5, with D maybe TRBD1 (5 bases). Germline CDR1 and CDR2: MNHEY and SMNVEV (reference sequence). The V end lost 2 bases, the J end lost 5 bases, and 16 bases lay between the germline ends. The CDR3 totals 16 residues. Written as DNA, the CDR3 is TGTGCCAGCAGTTTAGAGGGTCGCAGGGACTATCAGCCCCAGCATTTT. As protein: CASSLEGRRDYQPQHF.

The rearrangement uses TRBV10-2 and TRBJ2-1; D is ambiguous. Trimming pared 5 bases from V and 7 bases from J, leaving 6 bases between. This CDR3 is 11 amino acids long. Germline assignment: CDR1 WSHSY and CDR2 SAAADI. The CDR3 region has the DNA TGCGCCAGCAGTCTCGTTAATGAGCAGTTCTTC. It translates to CASSLVNEQFF.

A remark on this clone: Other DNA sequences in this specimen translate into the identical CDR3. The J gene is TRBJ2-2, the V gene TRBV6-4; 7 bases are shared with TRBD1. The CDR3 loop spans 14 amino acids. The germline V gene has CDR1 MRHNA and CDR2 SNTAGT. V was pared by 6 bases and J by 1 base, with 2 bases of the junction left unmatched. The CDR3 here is CASRTGVNTGELFF. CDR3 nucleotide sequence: TGTGCCAGCAGAACAGGGGTGAACACCGGGGAGCTGTTTTTT.

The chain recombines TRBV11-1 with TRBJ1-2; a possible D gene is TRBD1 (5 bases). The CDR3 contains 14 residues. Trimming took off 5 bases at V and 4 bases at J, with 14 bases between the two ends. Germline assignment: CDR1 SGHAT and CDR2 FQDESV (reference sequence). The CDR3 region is CASSLDSLLYGYTF. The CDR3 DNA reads TGTGCCAGCAGCCTCGACAGTTTGCTCTATGGCTACACCTTC. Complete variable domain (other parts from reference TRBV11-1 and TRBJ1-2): EAEVAQSPRYKITEKSQAVAFWCDPISGHATLYWYRQILGQGPELLVQFQDESVVDDSQLPKDRFSAERLKGVDSTLKIQPAELGDSAMYLCASSLDSLLYGYTFGSGTRLTVV.

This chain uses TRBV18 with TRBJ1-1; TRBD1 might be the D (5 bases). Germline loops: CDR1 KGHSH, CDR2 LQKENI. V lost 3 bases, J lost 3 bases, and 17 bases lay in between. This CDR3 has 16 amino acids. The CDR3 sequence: CASSPSQGWGDTEAFF. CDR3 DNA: TGTGCCAGCTCACCTAGTCAGGGATGGGGGGACACTGAAGCTTTCTTT.

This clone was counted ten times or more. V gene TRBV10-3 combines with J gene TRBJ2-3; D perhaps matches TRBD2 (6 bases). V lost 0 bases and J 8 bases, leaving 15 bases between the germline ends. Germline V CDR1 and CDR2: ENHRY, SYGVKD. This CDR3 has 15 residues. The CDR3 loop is CAISESGNSGVTQYF. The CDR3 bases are TGTGCCATCAGTGAGTCGGGGAACTCGGGGGTTACGCAGTATTTT.

This chain's CDR3 is CASSLRVGTGINEKLFF. The CDR3 DNA is TGTGCCAGCAGCTTGCGGGTAGGGACAGGTATAAATGAAAAACTGTTTTTT. The V gene is TRBV5-6, the J gene TRBJ1-4; 8 nucleotides match TRBD1. CDR1 and CDR2 (germline): SGHDT, YYEEEE. The CDR3 runs to 17 residues. The J segment lost 5 bases and the V segment lost 1 base, leaving 10 bases of the junction unmatched.

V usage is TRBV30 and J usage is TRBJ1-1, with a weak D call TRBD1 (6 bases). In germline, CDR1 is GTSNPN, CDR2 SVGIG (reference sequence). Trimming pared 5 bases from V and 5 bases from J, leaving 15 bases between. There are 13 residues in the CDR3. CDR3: CAWDIQGWTEAFF. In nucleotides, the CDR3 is TGTGCCTGGGACATTCAGGGGTGGACTGAAGCTTTCTTT.

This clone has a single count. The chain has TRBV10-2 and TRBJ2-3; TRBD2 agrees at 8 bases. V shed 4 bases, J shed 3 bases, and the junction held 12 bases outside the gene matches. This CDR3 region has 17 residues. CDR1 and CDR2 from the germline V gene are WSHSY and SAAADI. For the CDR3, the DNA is TGCGCCAGCAGTGTCTCCCGGGGGGGCCGAGGGACAGATACGCAGTATTTT. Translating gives CASSVSRGGRGTDTQYF.

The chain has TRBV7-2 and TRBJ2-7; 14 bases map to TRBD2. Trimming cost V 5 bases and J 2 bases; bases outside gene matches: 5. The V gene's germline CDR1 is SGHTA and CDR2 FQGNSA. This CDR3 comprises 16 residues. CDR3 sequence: CASSGGLAGVTYEQYF. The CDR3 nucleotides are TGTGCCAGCAGCGGGGGACTAGCGGGGGTCACCTACGAGCAGTACTTC. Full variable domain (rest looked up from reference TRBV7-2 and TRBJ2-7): GAGVSQSPSNKVTEKGKDVELRCDPISGHTALYWYRQSLGQGLEFLIYFQGNSAPDKSGLPSDRFSAERTGGSVSTLTIQRTQQEDSAVYLCASSGGLAGVTYEQYFGPGTRLTVT.

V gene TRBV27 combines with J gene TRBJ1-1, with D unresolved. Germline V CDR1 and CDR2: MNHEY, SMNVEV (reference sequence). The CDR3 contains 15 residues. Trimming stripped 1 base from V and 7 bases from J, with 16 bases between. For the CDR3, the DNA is TGTGCCAGCAGTTTATTGCCGCCGGGGAGGGATGAAGCTTTCTTT. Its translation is CASSLLPPGRDEAFF.

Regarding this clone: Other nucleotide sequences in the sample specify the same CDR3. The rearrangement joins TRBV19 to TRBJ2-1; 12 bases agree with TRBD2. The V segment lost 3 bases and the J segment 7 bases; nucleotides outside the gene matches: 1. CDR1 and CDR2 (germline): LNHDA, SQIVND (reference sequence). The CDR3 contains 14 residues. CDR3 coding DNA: TGTGCCAGTAGTATCCTAGCGGGGGGGAATGAGCAGTTCTTC. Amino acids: CASSILAGGNEQFF.

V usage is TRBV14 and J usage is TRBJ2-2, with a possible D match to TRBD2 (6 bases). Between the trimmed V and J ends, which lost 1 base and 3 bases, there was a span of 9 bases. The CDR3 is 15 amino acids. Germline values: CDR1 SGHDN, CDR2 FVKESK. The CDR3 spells CASSQGRRDTGELFF. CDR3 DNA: TGTGCCAGCAGCCAAGGGCGGAGGGACACCGGGGAGCTGTTTTTT.

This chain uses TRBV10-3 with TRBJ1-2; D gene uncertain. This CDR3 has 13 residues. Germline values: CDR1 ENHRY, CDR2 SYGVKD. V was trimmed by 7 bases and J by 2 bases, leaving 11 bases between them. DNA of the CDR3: TGTGCCATCACCCCCGACATCAACTATGGCTACACCTTC. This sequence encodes CAITPDINYGYTF.

CDR3: CASSPGTSYEQYV. CDR3 nucleotides: TGTGCCAGCAGTCCCGGGACAAGTTACGAGCAGTACGTC. The chain is built from TRBV27 and TRBJ2-7, with a weak D call TRBD1 (6 bases). The germline V gene has CDR1 MNHEY and CDR2 SMNVEV (reference sequence). Trimming stripped 5 bases from V and 4 bases from J, with 12 bases between. The CDR3 contains 13 residues.

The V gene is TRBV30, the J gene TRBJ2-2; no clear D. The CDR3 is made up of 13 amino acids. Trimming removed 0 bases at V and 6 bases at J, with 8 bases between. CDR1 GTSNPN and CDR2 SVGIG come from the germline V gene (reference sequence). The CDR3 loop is CAWSVLRPGELFF. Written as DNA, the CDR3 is TGTGCCTGGAGTGTACTAAGGCCCGGGGAGCTGTTTTTT. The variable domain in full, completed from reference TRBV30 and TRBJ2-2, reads SQTIHQWPATLVQPVGSPLSLECTVEGTSNPNLYWYRQAAGRGLQLLFYSVGIGQISSEVPQNLSASRPQDRQFILSSKKLLLSDSGFYLCAWSVLRPGELFFGEGSRLTVL.